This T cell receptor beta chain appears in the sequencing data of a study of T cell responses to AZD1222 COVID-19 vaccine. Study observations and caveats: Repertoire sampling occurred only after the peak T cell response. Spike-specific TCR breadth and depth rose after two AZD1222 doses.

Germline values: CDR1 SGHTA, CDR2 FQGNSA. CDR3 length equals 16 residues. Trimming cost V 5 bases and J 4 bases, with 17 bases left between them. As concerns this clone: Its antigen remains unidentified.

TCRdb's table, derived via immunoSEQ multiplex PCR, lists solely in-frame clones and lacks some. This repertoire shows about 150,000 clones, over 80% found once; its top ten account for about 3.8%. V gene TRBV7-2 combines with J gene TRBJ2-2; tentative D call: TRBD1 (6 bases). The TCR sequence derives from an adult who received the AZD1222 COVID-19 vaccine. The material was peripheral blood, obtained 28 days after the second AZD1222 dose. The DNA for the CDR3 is TGTGCCAGCAGCCTCCTAGGGGGTCGTGGCACCGGGGAGCTGTTTTTT. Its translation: CASSLLGGRGTGELFF.